This TCR beta chain was sequenced in a study of blood T cell dynamics during melanoma immunotherapy. General study results and limits: Disease-control patients' PBMC repertoires became either more clonal or more diverse at W3. It remained unknown if the driving T cell clones were melanoma-specific.

The time point is: week 3, after first cycle of checkpoint inhibitor. Response was assessed by RECIST 1.1 at 12 weeks, except a couple of rapid progressors. Patients with prior systemic cancer treatment, concomitant immunosuppressants, or other active malignancies were excluded. This clone was seen only once. Its matching antigen is unknown. Germline CDR1 and CDR2: MNHNS and SASEGT. V gave up 5 bases and J gave up 6 bases, with 9 bases separating them. CDR3 length equals 12 residues. The protocol was immunoSEQ multiplex PCR, while the TCRdb copy is restricted to in-frame clones and leaves out a portion. This table has 10,000 to 13,000 clones, around nine tenths appearing once.

The TCR was taken from a human donor with melanoma. Specimen: blood, collected from a patient treated with checkpoint blockade. The chain combines TRBV6-1 with TRBJ2-3; D call uncertain. CDR3 coding DNA: TGTGCCAGCAGTCTAGGGCGGGATACGCAGTATTTT. Its protein is CASSLGRDTQYF.